The 14 T cell receptor beta chains below all came from one sample that was sequenced in a study of graft-versus-host responses after intestinal transplantation. No antigen has been identified for these receptors. Using immunoSEQ multiplex PCR, the repertoire was profiled, and TCRdb retains in-frame clones only, with some absent. Here the sample spans 100,000 or so clones, roughly 93% being singletons. Sequencing used unstimulated CD8+ T cells sorted from spleen or lymph node cells, obtained before transplant. The receptors were sampled from a human donor who was the organ donor for an intestinal transplant.

In its sample, this clone was seen once. The V gene is TRBV20-1, the J gene TRBJ2-1, with a tentative D call TRBD2 (6 bases). From germline, CDR1 is DFQATT and CDR2 SNEGSKA (reference sequence). With 6 bases removed from V and 9 bases from J, the gap between germline ends came to 12 bases. The length of the CDR3 is 11 residues. The CDR3 DNA is TGCAGTGCCGCGACTAGGGGTGAGCAGTTCTTC. This gives the protein CSAATRGEQFF.

The chain combines TRBV9 with TRBJ2-2, with D perhaps matching TRBD2 (5 bases). V gave up 0 bases and J gave up 4 bases, with 16 bases separating them. The CDR3 length is 17 residues. CDR1 is SGDLS, CDR2 YYNGEE, per germline. CDR3 coding DNA: TGTGCCAGCAGCGTAGGGGGTACGGGGATGGCCACCGGGGAGCTGTTTTTT. Protein product: CASSVGGTGMATGELFF.

This clone was seen just once. V gene TRBV7-9 combines with J gene TRBJ2-5, with D perhaps matching TRBD1 (6 bases). The closer fit of TRBJ2-7 to the DNA end suggests the J call may be wrong. This CDR3 has 15 amino acids. Germline-derived CDR1 and CDR2 are SEHNR and FQNEAQ (reference sequence). CDR3 sequence: CASSHSGTPLYEQYF. CDR3 sequence (DNA): TGTGCCAGCAGCCACTCCGGGACACCACTCTACGAGCAGTACTTC.

This chain connects TRBV4-3 to TRBJ2-5; D is unresolved. Trimming removed 0 bases at V and 5 bases at J, with 13 bases between. The CDR3 loop spans 15 amino acids. The germline CDR1 and CDR2 sequences are LGHNA and YSLEER. This CDR3 reads CASSQDTARSETQYF. In nucleotides, the CDR3 is TGCGCCAGCAGCCAAGATACTGCTAGATCCGAGACCCAGTACTTC.

J is TRBJ2-3 and V is TRBV5-1; 7 positions agree with TRBD2. The CDR3 runs 12 residues. Germline trimming cut 8 bases from V and 4 bases from J; bases unmatched to any gene: 4. Germline loops: CDR1 SGHRS, CDR2 YFSETQ. The CDR3 DNA follows: TGCGCCAGTTCTAGCGGCCCAGATACGCAGTATTTT. Its protein product is CASSSGPDTQYF.

V and J are TRBV21-1 and TRBJ2-7; the table's D call of TRBD1 was not tested on the DNA. TRBV21-1 is reported as a pseudogene. The CDR3 loop spans 13 amino acids. The CDR3 DNA sequence: TGTGCCAGCAGCAGTGACAGTTCCTACGAGCAGTACTTC. This codes for CASSSDSSYEQYF.

The genes are TRBV5-1 and TRBJ1-2; D uncertain. The CDR3 covers 15 residues. CDR1 and CDR2 (germline): SGHRS, YFSETQ. Between the trimmed V and J ends, which lost 0 bases and 0 bases, there was a span of 9 bases. This CDR3 is CASSLAGAANYGYTF. The CDR3 nucleotides are TGCGCCAGCAGCTTGGCGGGAGCAGCTAACTATGGCTACACCTTC.

The CDR3 coding sequence is TGTGCCAGCATGGAACAGGGCGGACACGAGCAGTACTTC. This gives the protein CASMEQGGHEQYF. This sequence joins TRBV6-1 and TRBJ2-7, with TRBD1 as a possible D gene (6 bases). V shed 7 bases and J shed 5 bases, with 15 bases lying between them. CDR3 length: 13 amino acids. In germline, CDR1 is MNHNS, CDR2 SASEGT.

This clone was found once. CDR3 in DNA: TGTGCCAGCAGCGCTGGCGGCGGAAGGGGGGCCAACGTCCTGACTTTC. Its protein product is CASSAGGGRGANVLTF. The chain employs TRBV9 and TRBJ2-6; D is ambiguous. With 3 bases removed from V and 4 bases from J, the gap between germline ends came to 14 bases. The CDR3 has 16 residues. Germline CDR1 SGDLS, CDR2 YYNGEE.

The rearrangement uses TRBV9 and TRBJ2-7; 14 nucleotides align to TRBD2. Germline values: CDR1 SGDLS, CDR2 YYNGEE. The CDR3 has 14 residues. With V trimmed by 3 bases and J by 9 bases, 5 bases remained unmatched. CDR3 sequence: CASSAGLAGAAQYF. CDR3 in DNA: TGTGCCAGCAGCGCGGGACTAGCGGGAGCAGCGCAGTACTTC. The variable domain in full, with the rest retrieved from reference TRBV9 and TRBJ2-7, is DSGVTQTPKHLITATGQRVTLRCSPRSGDLSVYWYQQSLDQGLQFLIQYYNGEERAKGNILERFSAQQFPDLHSELNLSSLELGDSALYFCASSAGLAGAAQYFGPGTRLTVT.

The chain carries TRBV4-1 and TRBJ1-1; tentatively, D is TRBD1 (5 bases). CDR3 length: 15 residues. Germline V lookup: CDR1 MGHRA, CDR2 YSYEKL. Trimming removed 3 bases at V and 4 bases at J, with 15 bases between. CDR3 protein: CASSQFGQGGTEAFF. The CDR3 DNA reads TGCGCCAGCAGCCAGTTCGGGCAGGGAGGCACTGAAGCTTTCTTT.

The chain joins TRBV2 to TRBJ1-5, with D possibly matching TRBD1 (5 bases). The ends were cut back, 7 bases at V and 7 bases at J, with 20 bases in the middle. CDR1 and CDR2 from the germline V gene are SNHLY and FYNNEI. The CDR3 consists of 15 residues. CDR3 DNA sequence: TGTGCCAGCAAGGGTGACTGGGGGGACGCCCAGCCCCAGCATTTT. Residues: CASKGDWGDAQPQHF.

This chain uses TRBV27 with TRBJ1-1, with D unresolved. This CDR3 is 14 amino acids long. CDR1 is MNHEY, CDR2 SMNVEV, per germline (reference sequence). Trimming stripped 5 bases from V and 1 base from J, with 11 bases between. The CDR3 DNA reads TGTGCCAGCAGTCCGTCGGGTGGGAACACTGAAGCTTTCTTT. Its translation is CASSPSGGNTEAFF.

This sequence joins TRBV28 and TRBJ2-5; TRBD2 matches 11 bases. Germline V CDR1 and CDR2: MDHEN, SYDVKM. The CDR3 covers 16 residues. The ends lost 3 bases at V and 7 bases at J; junction bases unmatched: 10. CDR3 nucleotide sequence: TGTGCCAGCAGTTTGGTAGCGGGAGGGAACACGGGGACCCAGTACTTC. This encodes CASSLVAGGNTGTQYF. Full variable domain (rest looked up from reference TRBV28 and TRBJ2-5): DVKVTQSSRYLVKRTGEKVFLECVQDMDHENMFWYRQDPGLGLRLIYFSYDVKMKEKGDIPEGYSVSREKKERFSLILESASTNQTSMYLCASSLVAGGNTGTQYFGPGTRLLVL.